This T cell receptor (beta chain) is drawn from a study of early stage breast cancer tumors. Overall study context: About 70% of the 16 invasive tumors were ER+, PR+ and HER2-.

On this clone itself: Its antigen is still unknown.

Trimming removed 1 base from V and 8 bases from J; junction bases left unmatched: 13. Germline loops: CDR1 KGHSH, CDR2 LQKENI. The CDR3 consists of 17 residues. Assay used: immunoSEQ multiplex PCR; TCRdb lists only in-frame clones, some missing. This table holds some 36,000 clones, about 68% found once. Study-wide findings and caveats: Unsorted bulk genomic DNA sequencing lacked pairing and functional marker data.

Sequencing was carried out using blood. This receptor was identified in a person in their sixties with breast cancer. J is TRBJ1-4 and V is TRBV18; 7 positions match TRBD1. CDR3 residues: CASSPRIGGASEEKLFF. CDR3 coding DNA: TGTGCCAGCTCACCACGTATAGGGGGCGCGTCGGAGGAAAAACTGTTTTTT.